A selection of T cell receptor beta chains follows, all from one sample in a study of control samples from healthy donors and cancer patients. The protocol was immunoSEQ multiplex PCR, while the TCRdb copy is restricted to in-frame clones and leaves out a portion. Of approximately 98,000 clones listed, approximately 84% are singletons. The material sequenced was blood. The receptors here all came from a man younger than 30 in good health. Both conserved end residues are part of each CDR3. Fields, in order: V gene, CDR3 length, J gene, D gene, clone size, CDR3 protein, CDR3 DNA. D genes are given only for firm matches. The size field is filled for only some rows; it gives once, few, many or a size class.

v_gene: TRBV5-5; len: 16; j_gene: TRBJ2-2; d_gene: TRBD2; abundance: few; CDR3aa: CASTYPAGIMTGELFF; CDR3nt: TGTGCCAGCACATATCCAGCGGGAATTATGACCGGGGAGCTGTTTTTT
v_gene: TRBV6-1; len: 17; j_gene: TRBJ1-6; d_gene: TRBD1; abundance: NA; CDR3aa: CASSDRTVGTGYSPLHF; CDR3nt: TGTGCCAGCAGTGACAGAACCGTCGGGACAGGGTATTCACCCCTCCACTTT
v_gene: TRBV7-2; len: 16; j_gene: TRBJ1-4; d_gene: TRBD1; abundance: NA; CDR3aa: CASSSTGTVHNEKLFF; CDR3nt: TGTGCCAGCAGTTCTACGGGGACAGTACATAATGAAAAACTGTTTTTT
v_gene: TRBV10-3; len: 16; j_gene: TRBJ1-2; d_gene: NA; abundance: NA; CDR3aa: CAISESLLKANYGYTF; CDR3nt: TGTGCCATCAGTGAGTCGCTACTGAAAGCTAACTATGGCTACACCTTC
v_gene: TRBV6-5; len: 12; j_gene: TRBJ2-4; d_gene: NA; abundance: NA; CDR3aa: CASSSGTNIQYF; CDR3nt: TGTGCCAGCAGTTCCGGGACCAACATTCAGTACTTC
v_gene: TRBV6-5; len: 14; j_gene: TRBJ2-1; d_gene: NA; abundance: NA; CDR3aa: CASSRGGAHHEQFF; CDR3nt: TGTGCCAGCAGTAGGGGGGGGGCCCACCATGAGCAGTTCTTC
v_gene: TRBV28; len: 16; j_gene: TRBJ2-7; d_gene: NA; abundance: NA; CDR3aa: CASSSLKGPGSYEQYF; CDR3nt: TGTGCCAGCAGTTCCCTAAAGGGGCCGGGCTCCTACGAGCAGTACTTC
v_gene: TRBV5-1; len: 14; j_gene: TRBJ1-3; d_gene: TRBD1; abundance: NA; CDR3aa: CASSKGTAGNTIYF; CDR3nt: TGCGCCAGCAGCAAGGGGACAGCTGGAAACACCATATATTTT
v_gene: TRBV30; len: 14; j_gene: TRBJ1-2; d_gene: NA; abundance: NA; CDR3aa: CAWSAMGGAHGYTF; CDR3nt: TGTGCCTGGAGTGCCATGGGGGGGGCGCATGGCTACACCTTC
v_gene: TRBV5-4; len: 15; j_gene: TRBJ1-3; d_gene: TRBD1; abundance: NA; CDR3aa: CASSPGGPSGNTIYF; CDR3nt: TGTGCCAGCAGCCCAGGGGGTCCCTCTGGAAACACCATATATTTT
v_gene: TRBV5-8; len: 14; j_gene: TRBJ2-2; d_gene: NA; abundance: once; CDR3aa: CASSLWGIPGELFF; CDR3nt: TGTGCCAGCAGCTTGTGGGGGATTCCCGGGGAGCTGTTTTTT
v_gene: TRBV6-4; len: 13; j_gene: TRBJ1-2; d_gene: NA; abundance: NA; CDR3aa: CASSVELGYGYTF; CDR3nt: TGTGCCAGCAGTGTAGAACTGGGGTATGGCTACACCTTC
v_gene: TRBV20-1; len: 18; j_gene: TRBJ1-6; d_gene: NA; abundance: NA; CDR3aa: CSASVDNSYPTLNSPLHF; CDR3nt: TGCAGTGCTAGTGTTGACAATTCATACCCCACCCTAAATTCACCCCTCCACTTT
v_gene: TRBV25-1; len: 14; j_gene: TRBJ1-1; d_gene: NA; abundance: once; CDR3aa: CASSDDRGGTEAFF; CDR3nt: TGTGCCAGCAGTGACGACCGGGGAGGCACTGAAGCTTTCTTT
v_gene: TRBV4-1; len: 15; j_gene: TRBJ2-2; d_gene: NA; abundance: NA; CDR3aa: CASSLYDSGTGELFF; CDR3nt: TGCGCCAGCAGCCTTTATGACTCGGGTACCGGGGAGCTGTTTTTT
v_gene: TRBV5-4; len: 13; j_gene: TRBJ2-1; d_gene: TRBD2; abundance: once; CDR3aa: CASSFGSGDEQFF; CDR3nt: TGTGCCAGCAGCTTCGGTAGCGGGGACGAGCAGTTCTTC
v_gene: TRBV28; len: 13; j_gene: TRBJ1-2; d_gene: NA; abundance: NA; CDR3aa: CATLAGRPNGYTF; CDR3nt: TGTGCCACCCTAGCTGGAAGACCCAATGGCTACACCTTC
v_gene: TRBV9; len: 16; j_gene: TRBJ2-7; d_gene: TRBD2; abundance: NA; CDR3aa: CASSHPLSGGSYEQYF; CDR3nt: TGTGCCAGCAGCCATCCACTTAGCGGGGGCTCCTACGAGCAGTACTTC
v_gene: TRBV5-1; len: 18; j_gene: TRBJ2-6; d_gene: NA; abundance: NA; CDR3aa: CASSLTGAASSGANVLTF; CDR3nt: TGCGCCAGCAGCCTGACCGGGGCAGCGAGCTCTGGGGCCAACGTCCTGACTTTC
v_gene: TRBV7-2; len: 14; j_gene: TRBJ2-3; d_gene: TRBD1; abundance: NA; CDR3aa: CASSLDQGVGTQYF; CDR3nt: TGTGCCAGCAGCTTAGATCAGGGGGTTGGTACGCAGTATTTT
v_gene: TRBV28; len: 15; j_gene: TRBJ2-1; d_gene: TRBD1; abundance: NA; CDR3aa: CASSLGQGVYNEQFF; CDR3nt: TGTGCCAGCAGTTTAGGACAGGGCGTCTACAATGAGCAGTTCTTC
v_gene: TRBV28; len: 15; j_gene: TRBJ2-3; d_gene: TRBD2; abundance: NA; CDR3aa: CASSLKLAGTDTQYF; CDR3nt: TGTGCCAGCAGTTTAAAACTAGCGGGGACAGATACGCAGTATTTT
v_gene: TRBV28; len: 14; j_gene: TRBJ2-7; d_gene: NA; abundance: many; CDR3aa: CASRPGTATYEQYF; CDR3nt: TGTGCCAGCAGGCCCGGGACCGCCACCTACGAGCAGTACTTC
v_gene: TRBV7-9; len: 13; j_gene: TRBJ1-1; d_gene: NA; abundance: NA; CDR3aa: CASSLMGNTEAFF; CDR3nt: TGTGCCAGCAGCTTAATGGGGAACACTGAAGCTTTCTTT
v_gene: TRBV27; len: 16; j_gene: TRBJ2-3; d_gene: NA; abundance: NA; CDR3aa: CASSARPGRIRDTQYF; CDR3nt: TGTGCCAGCAGTGCCCGCCCGGGACGGATTAGAGATACGCAGTATTTT
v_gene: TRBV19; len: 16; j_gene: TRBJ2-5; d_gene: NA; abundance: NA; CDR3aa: CASSMWRTPTQETQYF; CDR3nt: TGTGCCAGTAGTATGTGGAGGACACCGACCCAAGAGACCCAGTACTTC
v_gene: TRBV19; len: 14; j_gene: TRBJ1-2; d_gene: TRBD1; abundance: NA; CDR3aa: CASKKQGANYGYTF; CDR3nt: TGTGCCAGCAAAAAACAGGGGGCGAACTATGGCTACACCTTC
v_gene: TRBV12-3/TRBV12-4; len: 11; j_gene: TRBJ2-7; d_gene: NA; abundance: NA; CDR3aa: CASSLRNEQYF; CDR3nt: TGTGCCAGCAGTTTACGGAACGAGCAGTACTTC
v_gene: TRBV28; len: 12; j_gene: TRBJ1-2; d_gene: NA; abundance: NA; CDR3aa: CASSSYRPGYTF; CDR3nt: TGTGCCAGCAGTTCCTACAGGCCCGGCTACACCTTC
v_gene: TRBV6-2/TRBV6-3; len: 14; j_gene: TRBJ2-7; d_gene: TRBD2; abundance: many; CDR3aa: CASSRTGGKYEQYF; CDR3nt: TGTGCCAGCAGTCGCACCGGGGGGAAATACGAGCAGTACTTC
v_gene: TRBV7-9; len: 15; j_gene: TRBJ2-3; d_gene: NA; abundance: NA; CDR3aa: CASSPVGPYYDTQYF; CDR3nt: TGTGCCAGCAGCCCCGTCGGCCCATACTACGATACGCAGTATTTT
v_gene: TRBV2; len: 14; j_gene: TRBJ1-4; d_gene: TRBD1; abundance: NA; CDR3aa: CASRGTGGEKKLFF; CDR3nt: TGTGCCAGCAGGGGAACAGGGGGCGAGAAAAAACTGTTTTTT
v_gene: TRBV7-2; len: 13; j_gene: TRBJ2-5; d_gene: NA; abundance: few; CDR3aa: CASRPTNQETQYF; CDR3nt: TGTGCCAGCAGGCCCACGAATCAAGAGACCCAGTACTTC
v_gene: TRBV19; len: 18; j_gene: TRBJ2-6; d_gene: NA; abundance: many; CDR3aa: CASSISPGDLSGANVLTF; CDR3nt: TGTGCCAGTAGTATAAGCCCCGGGGACCTCTCTGGGGCCAACGTCCTGACTTTC
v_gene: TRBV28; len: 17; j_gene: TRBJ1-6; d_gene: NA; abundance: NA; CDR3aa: CASSFLAGSASYSPLHF; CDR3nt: TGTGCCAGCAGTTTTCTGGCCGGATCAGCTTCCTATTCACCCCTCCACTTT
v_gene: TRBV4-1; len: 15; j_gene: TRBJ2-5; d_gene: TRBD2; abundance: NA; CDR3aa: CASSFRLAGGETQYF; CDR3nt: TGCGCCAGCAGCTTCCGACTAGCGGGGGGGGAGACCCAGTACTTC
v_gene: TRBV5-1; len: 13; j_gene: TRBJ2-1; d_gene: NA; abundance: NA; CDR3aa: CASSLAEGYEQFF; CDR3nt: TGCGCCAGCAGCTTGGCCGAGGGGTATGAGCAGTTCTTC
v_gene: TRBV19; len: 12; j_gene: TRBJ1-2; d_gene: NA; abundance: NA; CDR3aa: CASSMGGPGYTF; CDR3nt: TGTGCCAGTAGTATGGGCGGCCCCGGCTACACCTTC
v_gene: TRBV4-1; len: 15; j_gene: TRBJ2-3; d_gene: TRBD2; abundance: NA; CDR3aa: CASSPWTSLTDTQYF; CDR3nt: TGCGCCAGCAGCCCGTGGACTAGCCTTACAGATACGCAGTATTTT
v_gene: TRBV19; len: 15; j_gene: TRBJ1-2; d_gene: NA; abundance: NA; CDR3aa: CASSIFGGQSYGYTF; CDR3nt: TGTGCCAGTAGTATTTTCGGAGGACAGAGCTATGGCTACACCTTC
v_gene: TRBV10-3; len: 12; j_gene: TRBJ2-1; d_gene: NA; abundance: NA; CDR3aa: CAISDADNEQFF; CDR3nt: TGTGCCATCAGTGATGCTGACAATGAGCAGTTCTTC
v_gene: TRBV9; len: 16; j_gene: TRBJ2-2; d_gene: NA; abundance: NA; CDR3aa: CASSVESVGPAGELFF; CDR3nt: TGTGCCAGCAGCGTAGAATCTGTGGGTCCCGCCGGGGAGCTGTTTTTT
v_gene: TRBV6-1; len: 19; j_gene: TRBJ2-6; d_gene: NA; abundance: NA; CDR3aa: CASSEVGVVAHSGANVLTF; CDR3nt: TGTGCCAGCAGTGAAGTCGGAGTAGTTGCCCATTCTGGGGCCAACGTCCTGACTTTC
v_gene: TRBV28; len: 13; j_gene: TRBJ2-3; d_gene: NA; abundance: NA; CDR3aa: CASSRDSTDTQYF; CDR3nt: TGTGCCAGCAGTAGGGACAGCACAGATACGCAGTATTTT
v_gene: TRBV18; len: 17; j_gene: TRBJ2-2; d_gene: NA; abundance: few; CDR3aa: CASSPPIRLSSAGELFF; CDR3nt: TGTGCCAGCTCACCACCTATCCGCCTGAGTAGCGCCGGGGAGCTGTTTTTT
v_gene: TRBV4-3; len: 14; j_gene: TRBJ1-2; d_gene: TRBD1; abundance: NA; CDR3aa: CASSQKTGRNGYTF; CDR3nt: TGCGCCAGCAGCCAAAAGACAGGGCGAAATGGCTACACCTTC
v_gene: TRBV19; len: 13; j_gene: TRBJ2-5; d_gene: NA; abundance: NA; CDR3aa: CASSMWASETQYF; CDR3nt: TGTGCCAGTAGTATGTGGGCATCCGAGACCCAGTACTTC
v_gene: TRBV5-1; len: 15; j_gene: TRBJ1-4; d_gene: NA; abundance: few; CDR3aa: CASSLGRGTNEKLFF; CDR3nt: TGCGCCAGCAGCTTGGGCAGGGGAACTAATGAAAAACTGTTTTTT
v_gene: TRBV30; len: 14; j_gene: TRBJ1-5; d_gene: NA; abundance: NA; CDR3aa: CAWSVTDARQPQHF; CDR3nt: TGTGCCTGGAGTGTAACGGATGCTAGACAGCCCCAGCATTTT
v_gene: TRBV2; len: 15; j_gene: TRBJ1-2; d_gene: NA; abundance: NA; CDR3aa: CASSEVSRRMLGYTF; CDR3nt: TGTGCCAGCAGTGAAGTATCCAGGCGGATGTTGGGCTACACCTTC